This T cell receptor beta chain was profiled in a study of cytomegalovirus exposure and HLA in healthy donors. Overall study findings and caveats: An Asian-associated ancestry cluster reportedly showed fewer N-insertions than the approximately 700-donor mean in a later analysis. DRB1 showed the most TCR associations and HLA-C the fewest in a later analysis, as rates varied by HLA locus.

PCR was performed using 60 Vbeta and 13 Jbeta primers. TCRdb keeps only in-frame clones here, not all; method: immunoSEQ multiplex PCR. The sample holds over 150,000 clones, about four fifths seen once. Note on this clone: What it recognizes is unknown.

The CDR3 consists of 14 residues. Germline V gene sequence: CDR1 GTSNPN, CDR2 SVGIG (reference sequence). V was shortened by 1 base and J by 3 bases, with 10 bases between the two germline ends. The clonotype was recovered from a man aged 25-45 years in good health and CMV-seropositive. Source material: PBMCs. The chain joins TRBV30 to TRBJ1-5; D remains ambiguous. The CDR3 loop is CAWSGLRNNQPQHF. Written as DNA, the CDR3 is TGTGCCTGGAGTGGTCTGCGGAACAATCAGCCCCAGCATTTT.